This T cell receptor beta chain was found in a study of T cells in Graves' hyperthyroidism and ophthalmopathy. Regarding the study as a whole: From stable hyperthyroidism, ophthalmopathy was set apart by a 13 V-J model.

PBMCs came from 10 ml fresh peripheral blood. Comments on this clonotype: The antigen is not known.

TCR beta CDR3 region amplification was performed from RNA transcripts. The study used the HTBI primer set for a first-round RT-PCR of the TCR CDR3. Via MiXCR, TCRdb re-called the multiplex PCR reads, giving one row per CDR3 protein. In the table there are approximately 430,000 distinct CDR3 sequences, approximately 15% of which are singletons. The germline V gene has CDR1 LGHDT and CDR2 YNNKEL (reference sequence). V was pared by 2 bases and J by 7 bases, with 11 bases between. This CDR3 is 14 amino acids long. The source of this sequence is a man younger than 30 with Graves' ophthalmopathy. The sequenced sample was blood. This sequence joins TRBV3-1 and TRBJ1-4; D remains unclear. The CDR3 loop is CASSQNLGIEKLFF. For the CDR3, the DNA is TGTGCCAGCAGCCAAAACCTCGGGATTGAAAAACTGTTTTTT. Supplemented by reference TRBV3-1 and TRBJ1-4, the full variable domain reads DTAVSQTPKYLVTQMGNDKSIKCEQNLGHDTMYWYKQDSKKFLKIMFSYNNKELIINETVPNRFSPKSPDKAHLNLHINSLELGDSAVYFCASSQNLGIEKLFFGSGTQLSVL.